This is a list of T cell receptor beta chains from one sample in a study of blood T cell repertoires in COVID-19. Generated by immunoSEQ multiplex PCR, the TCRdb table keeps only in-frame clones and is missing some. The sample lists about 140,000 clones; around 88% were seen once. Sequenced input: peripheral blood. These TCRs come from a woman aged 55 to 70 with acute or convalescent COVID-19. The CDR3 runs from the conserved cysteine through the conserved F or W. A D gene is named only where the DNA matches it firmly.

length: 13; D: -; J: TRBJ1-2; V: TRBV29-1; CDR3: CSVEQQSNYGYTF
length: 14; D: -; J: TRBJ1-1; V: TRBV19; CDR3: CASSTQGQSREAFF
length: 12; D: -; J: TRBJ1-1; V: TRBV6-4; CDR3: CASSDSRTEAFF
length: 15; D: TRBD1; J: TRBJ2-7; V: TRBV5-1; CDR3: CASSMSGQPSYEQYF
length: 15; D: -; J: TRBJ2-3; V: TRBV7-3; CDR3: CASSLTGGDTDTQYF
length: 12; D: -; J: TRBJ1-1; V: TRBV7-9; CDR3: CASSLEQGRAFF
length: 13; D: -; J: TRBJ2-7; V: TRBV30; CDR3: CAHGGEANYEQYF
length: 15; D: -; J: TRBJ1-1; V: TRBV4-2; CDR3: CASSQYQTGNTEAFF
length: 15; D: -; J: TRBJ2-1; V: TRBV18; CDR3: CASSPPNQGYNEQFF
length: 16; D: TRBD2; J: TRBJ2-2; V: TRBV7-6; CDR3: CASSLTAGVNTGELFF
length: 13; D: -; J: TRBJ1-5; V: TRBV19; CDR3: CASSEQVNQPQHF
length: 14; D: TRBD1; J: TRBJ1-5; V: TRBV5-1; CDR3: CASSPGQGSQPQHF
length: 15; D: TRBD1; J: TRBJ1-1; V: TRBV29-1; CDR3: CSVGGTGSELPEAFF
length: 18; D: TRBD2; J: TRBJ2-1; V: TRBV3-1/TRBV3-2; CDR3: CASSPGRGLAGEVNEQFF
length: 16; D: TRBD1; J: TRBJ2-5; V: TRBV5-1; CDR3: CASSPTGGALQETQYF
length: 15; D: TRBD2; J: TRBJ2-7; V: TRBV9; CDR3: CASSGGSGGTYEQYF
length: 12; D: TRBD1; J: TRBJ1-3; V: TRBV10-3; CDR3: CAISESRNRGVF
length: 17; D: TRBD1; J: TRBJ1-1; V: TRBV18; CDR3: CASSRNYRDRGNTEAFF
length: 15; D: TRBD1; J: TRBJ1-1; V: TRBV29-1; CDR3: CSVGDRAWGDTEAFF
length: 15; D: -; J: TRBJ1-4; V: TRBV19; CDR3: CASNPTTAKNEKLFF
length: 14; D: TRBD2; J: TRBJ2-7; V: TRBV15; CDR3: CATQPRTRLGEQYF
length: 14; D: -; J: TRBJ1-1; V: TRBV29-1; CDR3: CSVEEVGRRTEAFF
length: 15; D: TRBD1; J: TRBJ1-6; V: TRBV5-1; CDR3: CASSSGQGGDSPLHF
length: 15; D: TRBD2; J: TRBJ2-2; V: TRBV7-2; CDR3: CASSSWTSGAGELFF
length: 15; D: TRBD1; J: TRBJ1-6; V: TRBV13; CDR3: CASSNRQGENSPLHF
length: 14; D: TRBD2; J: TRBJ2-1; V: TRBV7-9; CDR3: CASSPGTSWNEQFF
length: 13; D: -; J: TRBJ2-7; V: TRBV30; CDR3: CAWRGAGRDEQYF
length: 17; D: -; J: TRBJ2-5; V: TRBV7-3; CDR3: CASSLNPPGGSQETQYF
length: 15; D: -; J: TRBJ1-4; V: TRBV5-1; CDR3: CASSLDGGWEEKLFF
length: 14; D: TRBD1; J: TRBJ2-1; V: TRBV5-1; CDR3: CASTGGGSYNEQFF
length: 15; D: -; J: TRBJ2-7; V: TRBV4-2; CDR3: CASSQDRGYSYEQYF